This T cell receptor (beta chain) came from a study of T-cell reconstitution after alpha-beta-depleted transplantation in children. Broader study findings: By one year post-transplant, T-cell counts and diversity largely arose from T cells that were newly produced.

Molecular barcoding with unique molecular identifiers was used for the TCRbeta library. TCRdb independently ran MiXCR on the PCR reads; one entry per CDR3 protein. Here the sample spans some 300,000 distinct CDR3 sequences, over 9.5% being singletons. This clonotype was seen many times. Antigen: not known. Trimming took 4 bases from V and 2 from J, leaving 11 bases between them. There are 14 residues in the CDR3. The rearrangement uses TRBV12-3 or TRBV12-4 and TRBJ2-5, with D perhaps TRBD1 (6 bases). The sample was PBMCs, taken before TCRalphabeta/CD19-depleted stem cell transplant. This clonotype originated in a boy under three years old with acute myeloid leukemia, due to receive a stem cell transplant. CDR3 DNA sequence: TGTGCCAGCAGTTCCACAGGGTCTCAAGAGACCCAGTACTTC. As protein: CASSSTGSQETQYF.